These 4 T cell receptor beta chains were all obtained from the same sample, sequenced in a study of T cell repertoires in cytomegalovirus infection (dated by TCRdb to about 2019). These reads were obtained on an Illumina HiSeq 1500. The public reads were quality trimmed at Q25 with fastp and then assembled into clones with MiXCR by TCRdb, keeping productive beta chains. Every distinct CDR3 protein forms one entry, paired with its most common genes and DNA. The sample table lists about 740,000 distinct CDR3 sequences, roughly 36% of them with a count of one. 2.8% of the sample is taken by the ten largest. Specimen: PBMCs. Receptors originate from a human donor in good health (CMV status not recorded). Some clones in this sample may be carry-over from other donors' samples.

The chain joins TRBV18 to TRBJ2-3; a weak D match, TRBD2 (5 bases). The CDR3 sequence is 17 residues long. Germline CDR1 reads KGHSH; CDR2 reads LQKENI. V was pared by 1 base and J by 1 base, with 15 bases between. The CDR3 loop is CASSPRGSGVGTDTQYF. The DNA for the CDR3 is TGTGCCAGCTCACCACGAGGTTCCGGGGTAGGCACAGATACGCAGTATTTT.

The genes are TRBV20-1 and TRBJ1-1; D is uncertain. V lost 2 bases and J lost 4, with 17 bases in between. This CDR3 comprises 15 residues. Germline values: CDR1 DFQATT, CDR2 SNEGSKA (reference sequence). The CDR3 protein is CSARSIQSDGTEAFF. CDR3 nucleotides: TGCAGTGCTAGATCGATCCAGTCGGATGGCACTGAAGCTTTCTTT.

The V gene is TRBV28, the J gene TRBJ2-7; D not resolved. Trimming took 4 bases from V and 3 from J, leaving 16 bases between them. The CDR3 sequence is 15 residues long. Germline V CDR1 and CDR2: MDHEN, SYDVKM. CDR3: CASSSTLRLDYEQYF. CDR3 coding DNA: TGTGCCAGCAGTTCGACCCTTCGATTGGACTACGAGCAGTACTTC.

This clonotype has only a few counts. The chain has TRBV12-3 or TRBV12-4 and TRBJ1-2, with D perhaps matching TRBD1 (5 bases). V was trimmed by 4 bases and J by 7 bases, leaving 10 bases between them. The CDR3 runs 12 residues. CDR3 nucleotides: TGTGCCAGCAGTTGGGGCCGCGGTGGCTACACCTTC. Translating gives CASSWGRGGYTF.